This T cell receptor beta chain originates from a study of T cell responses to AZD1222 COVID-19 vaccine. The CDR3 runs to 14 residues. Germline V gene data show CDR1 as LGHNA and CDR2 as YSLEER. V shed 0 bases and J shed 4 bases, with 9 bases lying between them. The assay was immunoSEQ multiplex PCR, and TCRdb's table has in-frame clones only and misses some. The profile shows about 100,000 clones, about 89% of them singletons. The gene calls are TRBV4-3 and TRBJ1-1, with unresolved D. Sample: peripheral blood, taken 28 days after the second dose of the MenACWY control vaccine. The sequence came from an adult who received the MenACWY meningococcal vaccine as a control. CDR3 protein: CASSQDLAGTEAFF. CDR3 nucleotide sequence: TGCGCCAGCAGCCAAGATCTGGCGGGCACTGAAGCTTTCTTT.